The 5 T cell receptor beta chains given below trace back to one sample, sequenced in a study of esophageal squamous cell carcinoma under preoperative chemotherapy (dated by TCRdb to 2016 to 2018). The label giving this sample's time point can be read as: after preoperative PTX-NDP chemotherapy. Library creation used PCR. The instrument was a HiSeq X Ten. TCRdb handled the public reads itself, with Q25 trimming in fastp and clone calling in MiXCR, and kept productive beta chains. When rows share a CDR3 protein, they turn into one entry using the most common DNA and genes. The sample table lists over 25,000 distinct CDR3 sequences, around 50% of them with a count of one. The top ten constitute roughly 24% of the sample. This sample was gathered from a patient given preoperative chemotherapy. Every receptor here comes from a human donor with esophageal squamous cell carcinoma. The donor label of this sample is uncertain.

Turning to this clonotype: Compared with germline, one end of the junction differs, possibly owing to a read error. This chain uses TRBV7-8 with TRBJ2-3, with D maybe TRBD2 (6 bases). The CDR3 loop spans 16 amino acids. Per germline, CDR1 SGHVS and CDR2 FQNEAQ. CDR3 in DNA: TGTGCGAGCAGCAACCTGGCGGGGTGGGCCAGTGACACGCAGTATTTT. Its protein is CASSNLAGWASDTQYF.

The chain combines TRBV7-8 with TRBJ2-3, with D possibly TRBD2 on 7 matching bases. The DNA end lines up better with TRBJ2-7; the J call may be wrong. Germline V gene lookup returns CDR1 SGHVS and CDR2 FQNEAQ. The CDR3 is 15 residues long. In nucleotides, the CDR3 is TGTGCCAGCAGCTCGGTCCGGGGGGCCACAGATACGCAGTACTTC. Amino acids: CASSSVRGATDTQYF.

To note about this clonotype: A read error may explain this, as a much larger clone is one base away. The chain carries TRBV11-3 and TRBJ2-3; no reliable D call. The tail of the sequence fits TRBJ2-1 better, so the J call may be wrong. The CDR3 spans 13 residues. CDR1 and CDR2 from the germline V gene are SGHNT and YENEEA. The CDR3 DNA follows: TGTGCCAGCAGCCCGGGTCCCGGAAACATTCAGTTCTTC. Its translation is CASSPGPGNIQFF.

On this clonotype: One end of the junction is discordant with germline, which a read error may explain. The chain employs TRBV11-3 and TRBJ2-5; D may be TRBD1 or TRBD2 (6 bases each). This CDR3 has 17 amino acids. Looked up from germline, CDR1 is SGHNT and CDR2 is YENEEA. For the CDR3, the DNA is TGTGCCAGCAGCGTGGGAGCCGGGGGCCGGGACCAAGATACCCAGTACTTC. This encodes CASSVGAGGRDQDTQYF.

Comment on this clonotype: Just one base apart from a much larger clone, this may be a read error. A read error is likely, as this CDR3 ends without the conserved phenylalanine or tryptophan. The V and J genes are TRBV7-2 and TRBJ2-5, with TRBD2 as a possible D gene (5 bases). The last part of the DNA fits TRBJ2-7 better; the J call may be wrong. The CDR3 is made up of 14 amino acids. Per germline, CDR1 SGHTA and CDR2 FQGNSA. CDR3 region: CASARGRLGSEQYS. Here the CDR3 DNA reads TGTGCCAGTGCGCGTGGACGGCTGGGGAGCGAGCAGTACTCC.